The 14 T cell receptor beta chains presented below share a single source sample, sequenced in a study of blood T cell repertoires in COVID-19. The method was immunoSEQ multiplex PCR; TCRdb's version includes in-frame clones alone and lacks a portion of them. The table has 310,000 or so clones, around 90% seen once; the top ten hold more than 8.5%. Input material: PBMCs or T cells enriched from blood (not recorded which). The receptors here all came from a woman aged 18-30 years who had recovered from COVID-19.

This clone appeared a single time. The rearrangement uses TRBV5-1 and TRBJ1-5; possibly TRBD1 for D (6 bases). This CDR3 is 21 amino acids long. CDR1 and CDR2 (germline): SGHRS, YFSETQ. V was trimmed by 1 base and J by 0 bases, leaving 26 bases between them. The CDR3 region is CASSLLVGSAGVFYSNQPQHF. The CDR3 DNA is TGCGCCAGCAGCTTGCTGGTGGGGTCGGCAGGGGTTTTTTATAGCAATCAGCCCCAGCATTTT.

This rearrangement joins TRBV20-1 to TRBJ2-3; possibly TRBD1 for D (5 bases). Germline loops: CDR1 DFQATT, CDR2 SNEGSKA (reference sequence). This CDR3 has 15 amino acids. The V gene lost 3 bases and the J gene lost 2 bases, with 15 bases spanning the gap. The CDR3 nucleotides are TGCAGTGCTAGTAGGGGCGCGGCAAACACAGATACGCAGTATTTT. It is translated as CSASRGAANTDTQYF.

This chain links TRBV7-2 with TRBJ2-2, with 7 bases fitting TRBD2. The CDR3 is made up of 17 amino acids. CDR1 SGHTA and CDR2 FQGNSA come from the germline V gene. V trimming: 5 bases; J trimming: 5 bases; junction bases outside the gene matches: 14. Here the CDR3 DNA reads TGTGCCAGCAGCCCCCGCGGCGGGAGCGTGTGGACCGGGGAGCTGTTTTTT. Its protein is CASSPRGGSVWTGELFF.

The chain carries TRBV5-6 and TRBJ1-3; 8 nucleotides line up with TRBD1. Germline V CDR1 and CDR2: SGHDT, YYEEEE. V lost 0 bases and J lost 2; bases outside the gene matches: 4. The CDR3 runs 16 residues. CDR3 bases: TGTGCCAGCAGCTTGGGGCCGACAGGGGCTGGAAACACCATATATTTT. It yields the protein CASSLGPTGAGNTIYF. The full variable domain, rest sourced from reference TRBV5-6 and TRBJ1-3, is DAGVTQSPTHLIKTRGQQVTLRCSPKSGHDTVSWYQQALGQGPQFIFQYYEEEERQRGNFPDRFSGHQFPNYSSELNVNALLLGDSALYLCASSLGPTGAGNTIYFGEGSWLTVV.

The rearrangement uses TRBV19 and TRBJ2-2; possibly TRBD1 for D (5 bases). The CDR3 runs to 15 residues. Germline values: CDR1 LNHDA, CDR2 SQIVND (reference sequence). V lost 6 bases and J 1 base, leaving 12 bases between the germline ends. CDR3 loop: CASSFKTGNTGELFF. The CDR3 bases are TGTGCCAGTAGCTTTAAAACAGGGAACACCGGGGAGCTGTTTTTT.

The CDR3 sequence: CASSLSGQEIYEQYF. The CDR3 DNA follows: TGCGCCAGCAGCTTATCGGGACAGGAGATCTACGAGCAGTACTTC. J is TRBJ2-7 and V is TRBV5-1; TRBD1 matches at 8 bases. The V and J ends lost 2 bases and 3 bases, in that order; junction bases with no gene match: 7. CDR1 SGHRS and CDR2 YFSETQ come from the germline V gene. CDR3 length equals 15 residues.

This clone was detected only once. This chain uses TRBV7-9 with TRBJ1-5; the D is unclear. Trimming shortened V by 1 base and J by 6 bases, and 4 bases separated the two germline ends. This CDR3 has 12 amino acids. Germline V gene lookup returns CDR1 SEHNR and CDR2 FQNEAQ (reference sequence). CDR3 region: CASSLDLQPQHF. The CDR3 DNA reads TGTGCCAGCAGCTTAGATCTTCAGCCCCAGCATTTT.

This rearrangement joins TRBV5-4 to TRBJ1-1; the D is unclear. The V end was cut by 8 bases, the J end by 4 bases, with 15 bases between. CDR1 SGHNT and CDR2 YYREEE come from the germline V gene (reference sequence). This CDR3 contains 13 residues. The CDR3 nucleotides read TGTGCCAGTTGGGAGAGGTCGAGCACTGAAGCTTTCTTT. It codes for CASWERSSTEAFF.

This sequence joins TRBV9 and TRBJ2-2; the D is unclear. V was cut by 4 bases and J by 5 bases, with 9 bases left in between. CDR1 and CDR2 (germline): SGDLS, YYNGEE. This CDR3 is 13 amino acids long. The CDR3 is CASSPGETGELFF. The CDR3 coding sequence is TGTGCCAGCAGCCCCGGAGAGACCGGGGAGCTGTTTTTT.

This chain links TRBV20-1 with TRBJ2-1, with TRBD1 matching over 10 bases. The J segment lost 15 bases and the V segment lost 3 bases, leaving 5 bases of the junction unmatched. Looked up from germline, CDR1 is DFQATT and CDR2 is SNEGSKA (reference sequence). The CDR3 is 11 residues long. The CDR3 loop is CSARGGQGLFF. The CDR3 DNA reads as TGCAGTGCTAGGGGGGGACAGGGGTTGTTCTTC.

This clone was picked up many times. The chain uses TRBV9 and TRBJ2-2; perhaps TRBD2 as D (5 bases). From germline, CDR1 is SGDLS and CDR2 YYNGEE. V dropped 1 base and J dropped 7 bases, with 11 bases sitting between them. This CDR3 has 14 residues. The CDR3 sequence is CASSVQYRGGELFF. The CDR3 DNA reads as TGTGCCAGCAGCGTACAGTACCGGGGCGGGGAGCTGTTTTTT.

The chain combines TRBV28 with TRBJ2-1; 12 positions agree with TRBD1. Germline V gene lookup returns CDR1 MDHEN and CDR2 SYDVKM. The junction had 8 bases not matched to a gene; V was cut back by 4 bases and J by 10 bases. This CDR3 is built from 15 residues. For the CDR3, the DNA is TGTGCCAGCAGTTCTCCGGGACAGGGGGCATGGGAGCAGTTCTTC. Its translation is CASSSPGQGAWEQFF.

Here the CDR3 reads CATGTGVTQPQHF. CDR3 DNA sequence: TGTGCCACCGGGACAGGGGTTACTCAGCCCCAGCATTTT. This chain connects TRBV28 to TRBJ1-5; 10 bases line up with TRBD1. Germline CDR1 and CDR2: MDHEN and SYDVKM. V was clipped by 10 bases and J by 6 bases; unmatched bases: 6. This CDR3 region has 13 residues. The full variable domain, completed using reference TRBV28 and TRBJ1-5, is DVKVTQSSRYLVKRTGEKVFLECVQDMDHENMFWYRQDPGLGLRLIYFSYDVKMKEKGDIPEGYSVSREKKERFSLILESASTNQTSMYLCATGTGVTQPQHFGDGTRLSIL.

The chain couples TRBV19 to TRBJ1-4; 8 bases match TRBD1. Germline values: CDR1 LNHDA, CDR2 SQIVND (reference sequence). The CDR3 totals 19 residues. Trimming cost V 5 bases and J 4 bases; bases outside gene matches: 18. The CDR3 sequence: CASSASDRGERAGNEKLFF. The CDR3 nucleotides read TGTGCCAGTAGTGCGAGCGACAGGGGAGAACGGGCGGGTAATGAAAAACTGTTTTTT.